The T cell receptor (beta chain) described here comes from a study of blood T cells in healthy people across ages. V lost 3 bases and J 0 bases, leaving 17 bases between the germline ends. The length of the CDR3 is 16 residues. CDR1 GTSNPN and CDR2 SVGIG come from the germline V gene (reference sequence). A second PCR, run for roughly 7 to 11 cycles, used a sample-barcoded 5' primer plus a J-beta primer mix. TCRdb analysed the 5' RACE reads with MiXCR anew, one entry per CDR3 protein. The sample has about 1,400,000 distinct CDR3 sequences; 59% are singletons. This clonotype was seen once. The receptor was derived from a man aged 18 to 29 in good health. The sample consisted of blood. This sequence joins TRBV30 and TRBJ1-2; D might be TRBD1 (5 bases). The CDR3 sequence is CAWSRNLGASNYGYTF. CDR3 in DNA: TGTGCCTGGAGCCGGAACTTAGGGGCATCTAACTATGGCTACACCTTC.